These 26 T cell receptor beta chains originate from one sample sequenced in a study of beta chain features in type 1 diabetes. Sequencing targeted expressed TCRB transcripts, as all isolated RNA had been reverse transcribed. TCRdb's table, derived via immunoSEQ multiplex PCR, lists solely in-frame clones and lacks some. In the table there are about 220,000 clones, approximately 10% of which are singletons. Source material: central memory CD4+ T cells from blood. These receptors all stem from a man in his late teens or twenties in good health.

This clone was found a few times. The genes are TRBV2 and TRBJ2-5, with D unclear. Germline lookup yields CDR1 SNHLY and CDR2 FYNNEI. This CDR3 comprises 12 residues. V was shortened by 4 bases and J by 2 bases, with 5 bases between the two germline ends. Here the CDR3 reads CASSASQETQYF. The CDR3, as DNA: TGTGCCAGCAGTGCGAGTCAAGAGACCCAGTACTTC.

This clone was observed a few times. The gene calls are TRBV29-1 and TRBJ2-7; 11 positions agree with TRBD1. This CDR3 comprises 13 residues. Trimming at V came to 0 bases and at J to 6 bases, leaving 1 base not matched to a gene. CDR1 and CDR2 from the germline V gene are SQVTM and ANQGSEA. DNA for the CDR3: TGCAGCGTTGAAGAGGGACAGGGGGTCGAGCAGTACTTC. Translated, it gives CSVEEGQGVEQYF.

A few counts support this clone. The chain has TRBV30 and TRBJ2-5; D ambiguous. V was pared by 1 base and J by 1 base, with 10 bases between. The CDR3 is 14 residues long. Germline V CDR1 and CDR2: GTSNPN, SVGIG (reference sequence). CDR3 region: CAWSAHDSQETQYF. DNA of the CDR3: TGTGCCTGGAGTGCCCATGATTCCCAAGAGACCCAGTACTTC.

This clone showed up just a few times. The gene calls are TRBV7-2 and TRBJ2-1; the match to TRBD2 covers 8 bases. CDR3 length: 15 amino acids. V shed 5 bases and J 0 bases; nucleotides not matched to a gene: 3. Germline V gene data show CDR1 as SGHTA and CDR2 as FQGNSA. CDR3 sequence reads: CASSPTSDSYNEQFF. The CDR3 DNA is TGTGCCAGCAGCCCGACTAGCGACTCCTACAATGAGCAGTTCTTC. Full variable domain (remainder filled in from reference TRBV7-2 and TRBJ2-1): GAGVSQSPSNKVTEKGKDVELRCDPISGHTALYWYRQSLGQGLEFLIYFQGNSAPDKSGLPSDRFSAERTGGSVSTLTIQRTQQEDSAVYLCASSPTSDSYNEQFFGPGTRLTVL.

For this clone: Other DNA sequences in this specimen translate into the identical CDR3. The rearrangement uses TRBV18 and TRBJ2-1; D is unresolved. CDR1 is KGHSH, CDR2 LQKENI, per germline. V lost 1 base and J 5 bases, leaving 6 bases between the germline ends. CDR3 size: 13 residues. CDR3 sequence (DNA): TGTGCCAGCTCACCACGGGGTGACAATGAGCAGTTCTTC. It translates to CASSPRGDNEQFF.

This rearrangement joins TRBV27 to TRBJ2-7, with 9 positions matching TRBD1. Germline trimming cut 10 bases from V and 2 bases from J; bases unmatched to any gene: 9. CDR1 MNHEY and CDR2 SMNVEV come from the germline V gene (reference sequence). The CDR3 length is 14 residues. The DNA of the CDR3 is TGTGCCACCTCCGTTGGACAGGGGACCTACGAGCAGTACTTC. It translates to CATSVGQGTYEQYF.

This clone has a handful of counts. The rearrangement joins TRBV6-5 to TRBJ1-6; maybe TRBD1 (5 bases). The ends were cut back, 6 bases at V and 8 bases at J, with 11 bases in the middle. The CDR3 loop spans 13 amino acids. In germline, CDR1 is MNHEY, CDR2 SVGAGI. As DNA, the CDR3 is TGTGCCAGCAGGGGACCGATCGATTCACCCCTCCACTTT. Protein sequence: CASRGPIDSPLHF.

This clone was seen a handful of times. The rearrangement uses TRBV30 and TRBJ2-3; no firm D call. The CDR3 extends over 16 amino acids. V lost 3 bases to trimming and J lost 1 base, with 17 bases between them. Looked up from germline, CDR1 is GTSNPN and CDR2 is SVGIG (reference sequence). CDR3 nucleotide sequence: TGTGCCTGGAGGGGTAGTTGGAGAGTCGGCACAGATACGCAGTATTTT. This sequence encodes CAWRGSWRVGTDTQYF.

This clone was counted between two and nine times. The chain employs TRBV28 and TRBJ1-2, with 7 positions matching TRBD1. The germline gives CDR1 MDHEN, CDR2 SYDVKM. The V gene end was trimmed by 6 bases and the J gene end by 6 bases; junction bases not matched to a gene: 7. The CDR3 contains 13 residues. The CDR3 here is CASSLGGADGYTF. CDR3 nucleotide sequence: TGTGCCAGCAGCCTAGGGGGCGCGGATGGCTACACCTTC.

This clone was counted between two and nine times. This chain uses TRBV28 with TRBJ2-1, with TRBD1 as a possible D gene (6 bases). Germline V gene data show CDR1 as MDHEN and CDR2 as SYDVKM. V was cut by 10 bases and J by 12 bases, with 19 bases left in between. The CDR3 covers 12 residues. The CDR3, as DNA: TGTGCCACCGCAAGGGGCATACAGGGGCAGTTCTTC. Residues: CATARGIQGQFF.

The chain links TRBV9 to TRBJ2-6; D could derive from TRBD1 or TRBD2 (5 bases each). CDR1 is SGDLS and CDR2 is YYNGEE in the germline V gene. V lost 4 bases to trimming and J lost 0 bases, with 11 bases between them. This CDR3 region has 16 residues. The CDR3 nucleotides are TGTGCCAGCAGCCCCCAGGGAGTCTCTGGGGCCAACGTCCTGACTTTC. Its translation is CASSPQGVSGANVLTF.

Regarding this clone: Other DNA sequences in the sample encode the same CDR3. In DNA, the CDR3 is TGTGCCAGCAAACTAGCGGGAGCAGATACGCAGTATTTT. Translated: CASKLAGADTQYF. The chain employs TRBV2 and TRBJ2-3, with 11 bases fitting TRBD2. CDR3 length: 13 amino acids. The V segment lost 7 bases and the J segment 4 bases; nucleotides outside the gene matches: 1. Looked up from germline, CDR1 is SNHLY and CDR2 is FYNNEI.

This clone was detected a few times. This chain connects TRBV5-1 to TRBJ2-3; D unresolved. This CDR3 region has 13 residues. Looked up from germline, CDR1 is SGHRS and CDR2 is YFSETQ. Deletions cut 0 bases from V and 4 bases from J, with 6 bases between. CDR3 loop: CASSLAFPDTQYF. The CDR3 region has the DNA TGCGCCAGCAGCTTGGCGTTTCCAGATACGCAGTATTTT.

This clone was found many times. The chain combines TRBV12-5 with TRBJ2-1; D possibly corresponds to TRBD1 (5 bases). CDR1 and CDR2 from the germline V gene are LGHNT and FRNRAP. CDR3 length equals 14 residues. Trimming removed 2 bases at V and 4 bases at J, with 9 bases between. CDR3 sequence (DNA): TGTGCTAGTGGTTTGCCGCCAGGGTACAATGAGCAGTTCTTC. This codes for CASGLPPGYNEQFF.

This clone was counted between two and nine times. The rearrangement links TRBV5-1 to TRBJ2-1, with D possibly matching TRBD1 (5 bases). The CDR3 covers 16 residues. The V gene lost 2 bases and the J gene lost 0 bases, with 12 bases spanning the gap. Germline loops: CDR1 SGHRS, CDR2 YFSETQ. As DNA, the CDR3 is TGCGCCAGCAGCTTCCTAGGGGTTAGCTCCTACAATGAGCAGTTCTTC. Translation gives CASSFLGVSSYNEQFF. Full variable domain (rest looked up from reference TRBV5-1 and TRBJ2-1): KAGVTQTPRYLIKTRGQQVTLSCSPISGHRSVSWYQQTPGQGLQFLFEYFSETQRNKGNFPGRFSGRQFSNSRSEMNVSTLELGDSALYLCASSFLGVSSYNEQFFGPGTRLTVL.

This chain joins TRBV27 and TRBJ1-3; D ambiguous. V dropped 3 bases and J dropped 3 bases, with 9 bases sitting between them. Germline V CDR1 and CDR2: MNHEY, SMNVEV (reference sequence). The CDR3 sequence is 14 residues long. The CDR3: CASSFREGGNTIYF. In nucleotides, the CDR3 is TGTGCCAGCAGTTTTCGGGAGGGTGGAAACACCATATATTTT.

The genes are TRBV10-3 and TRBJ2-1; D unclear. CDR1 is ENHRY and CDR2 is SYGVKD in the germline V gene. The CDR3 extends over 11 amino acids. Trimming pared 6 bases from V and 10 bases from J, leaving 10 bases between. The CDR3 sequence: CAISRIGEQFF. The DNA for the CDR3 is TGTGCCATCAGCCGGATTGGAGAGCAGTTCTTC.

This clone has only a few counts. The chain uses TRBV14 and TRBJ1-4; TRBD1 aligns across 8 bases. V lost 1 base to trimming and J lost 8 bases; unmatched junction nucleotides: 6. This CDR3 comprises 15 residues. CDR1 and CDR2 (germline): SGHDN, FVKESK. DNA of the CDR3: TGTGCCAGCAGCCAAGCGAGACAGGGGTACGAAAAACTGTTTTTT. Amino acids: CASSQARQGYEKLFF.

This clone was seen a handful of times. The chain recombines TRBV18 with TRBJ2-5; D call uncertain. Germline CDR1 is KGHSH and CDR2 is LQKENI. V dropped 5 bases and J dropped 2 bases, with 12 bases sitting between them. This CDR3 has 14 amino acids. The CDR3 DNA reads TGTGCCAGCTCATCTCGACGGTTACAAGAGACCCAGTACTTC. Amino acid sequence: CASSSRRLQETQYF.

The CDR3 region is CATSTDRSGKTQYF. As DNA, the CDR3 is TGTGCCACCAGCACTGACAGGTCTGGGAAGACCCAGTACTTC. The V call is TRBV15, the J call TRBJ2-5; possible D gene TRBD1, 6 bases. This CDR3 contains 14 residues. Trimming shortened V by 4 bases and J by 6 bases, and 15 bases separated the two germline ends. Per the germline V gene, CDR1 is LNHNV and CDR2 is YYDKDF (reference sequence). Full variable domain (remainder filled in from reference TRBV15 and TRBJ2-5): DAMVIQNPRYQVTQFGKPVTLSCSQTLNHNVMYWYQQKSSQAPKLLFHYYDKDFNNEADTPDNFQSRRPNTSFCFLDIRSPGLGDTAMYLCATSTDRSGKTQYFGPGTRLLVL.

The gene calls are TRBV29-1 and TRBJ1-1, with D perhaps matching TRBD1 (6 bases). Germline V gene data show CDR1 as SQVTM and CDR2 as ANQGSEA. Trimming stripped 5 bases from V and 5 bases from J, with 12 bases between. The CDR3 covers 12 residues. CDR3 sequence (DNA): TGCAGCGTTAAACAGGGTCGGACTGAAGCTTTCTTT. Translating gives CSVKQGRTEAFF.

This clone was seen only a few times. The CDR3 nucleotides are TGCGCCAGCAGCCAAGGTATCGACCGGATGTCCTACGAGCAGTACTTC. This translates into CASSQGIDRMSYEQYF. The V call is TRBV4-3, the J call TRBJ2-7; D ambiguous. CDR1 is LGHNA, CDR2 YSLEER, per germline. The CDR3 totals 16 residues. V lost 1 base and J lost 1, with 14 bases in between.

This clone was seen a handful of times. CDR3 region: CASSLGLRGQRETQYF. CDR3 sequence (DNA): TGTGCCAGCAGCTTAGGCCTAAGGGGGCAAAGGGAGACCCAGTACTTC. J is TRBJ2-5 and V is TRBV11-2; 7 bases match TRBD1. CDR1 is SGHAT, CDR2 FQNNGV, per germline. The V gene end was trimmed by 1 base and the J gene end by 5 bases; junction bases not matched to a gene: 10. The CDR3 covers 16 residues.

The J gene is TRBJ2-1, the V gene TRBV7-6; 8 nucleotides align to TRBD1. CDR1 is SGHVS and CDR2 is FNYEAQ in the germline V gene. Trimming removed 2 bases from V and 1 base from J; junction bases left unmatched: 7. The CDR3 is 17 residues long. This CDR3 is CASSLFSRGLSYNEQFF. The CDR3 coding sequence is TGTGCCAGCAGCTTATTCAGCAGGGGGCTGTCCTACAATGAGCAGTTCTTC.

V usage is TRBV29-1 and J usage is TRBJ1-1; D not resolved. Germline V gene data show CDR1 as SQVTM and CDR2 as ANQGSEA. The V gene lost 5 bases and the J gene lost 3 bases, with 7 bases spanning the gap. This CDR3 spans 11 amino acids. The CDR3 loop reads CSVFSYTEAFF. In nucleotides, the CDR3 is TGCAGCGTTTTCAGCTACACTGAAGCTTTCTTT.

The chain joins TRBV10-3 to TRBJ2-1; D gene ambiguous. The CDR3 runs 13 residues. Germline CDR1 ENHRY, CDR2 SYGVKD. Trimming removed 0 bases from V and 7 bases from J, with 7 bases in between. As DNA, the CDR3 is TGTGCCATCAGTGAGTCGCGAGGTAATGAGCAGTTCTTC. It specifies CAISESRGNEQFF.